Given below is one T cell receptor (beta chain) in context. Source study methods: Researchers report that nucleated cell counts were estimated from reference gene primer amplification. Here immunoSEQ multiplex PCR was the method, and the copy in TCRdb shows in-frame clones only, minus some. The V and J calls and the clone size are those of that table, but D and trimming were determined from the DNA. The repertoire holds 65,000 to 85,000 clones, with around 79% as singletons. This specimen comes from a study of blood T cell repertoires in COVID-19. Looking at the study overall: COVID-19 samples collected from the United States, Italy and Spain covered acute and convalescent phases.

Germline assignment: CDR1 MNHEY and CDR2 SVGAGI. This CDR3 spans 16 amino acids. The V segment lost 1 base and the J segment 4 bases; nucleotides outside the gene matches: 6. The chain links TRBV6-5 to TRBJ2-1, with TRBD2 matching over 8 bases. Sample: peripheral blood. This TCR derives from a human donor in a cohort sampled during active COVID-19. CDR3 region: CASSYYGLADYNEQFF. For the CDR3, the DNA is TGTGCCAGCAGTTACTACGGACTAGCCGATTACAATGAGCAGTTCTTC.